The entry below describes one TCR beta chain. Assay used: immunoSEQ multiplex PCR; TCRdb lists only in-frame clones, some missing. The sample lists 110,000 or so clones, approximately 85% occurring once. Unmatched junction bases numbered 5, after V lost 5 bases and J lost 1 base. The CDR3 covers 15 residues. Germline V gene lookup returns CDR1 SGHNT and CDR2 YENEEA. These data come from a study of blood T cell repertoires in COVID-19. Study-wide background: Collection of acute and convalescent COVID-19 samples took place in the United States, Italy and Spain.

A Seattle source enrolled patients during active infection and followed them longitudinally. This receptor was obtained from a woman between 55 and 75 years old with COVID-19, enrolled during active disease. Specimen: peripheral blood. The gene calls are TRBV11-3 and TRBJ2-7; 10 nucleotides align to TRBD2. CDR3 DNA: TGTGCCAGCAGCGTCGCTAGCGGGGGTTCCTACGAGCAGTACTTC. Translation gives CASSVASGGSYEQYF.